Each of the 29 T cell receptor beta chains below was sequenced from the same sample in a study of blood T cell repertoires in COVID-19. Clones were sequenced by immunoSEQ multiplex PCR, and TCRdb holds only the in-frame ones, with some missing. In the table there are some 98,000 clones, 80% of which are singletons. The sample taken for sequencing was peripheral blood. These TCRs come from a human donor in a cohort sampled during active COVID-19.

This clone has more than one count but fewer than ten. The genes are TRBV19 and TRBJ1-2; 8 bases line up with TRBD1. The J segment lost 4 bases and the V segment lost 8 bases, leaving 9 bases of the junction unmatched. The CDR3 extends over 14 amino acids. The germline gives CDR1 LNHDA, CDR2 SQIVND (reference sequence). This CDR3 is CASERQGSAYGYTF. The DNA for the CDR3 is TGTGCCAGTGAAAGACAGGGGTCGGCCTATGGCTACACCTTC.

The chain couples TRBV12-3 or TRBV12-4 to TRBJ2-3; unclear D gene. V lost 6 bases to trimming and J lost 2 bases, with 6 bases between them. The CDR3 runs to 12 residues. CDR3 sequence: CASRAPTDTQYF. DNA of the CDR3: TGTGCCAGCAGAGCGCCCACAGATACGCAGTATTTT.

The chain couples TRBV5-1 to TRBJ2-7, with 12 bases matching TRBD1. This CDR3 spans 16 amino acids. With V trimmed by 1 base and J by 5 bases, 7 bases remained unmatched. CDR1 and CDR2 (germline): SGHRS, YFSETQ. CDR3 protein: CASSLITGQGADEQYF. The CDR3 DNA reads as TGCGCCAGCAGCTTGATCACGGGACAGGGGGCCGACGAGCAGTACTTC.

The rearrangement links TRBV30 to TRBJ1-1, with D maybe TRBD1 (5 bases). V was shortened by 0 bases and J by 1 base, with 9 bases between the two germline ends. This CDR3 spans 14 amino acids. The germline CDR1 and CDR2 sequences are GTSNPN and SVGIG (reference sequence). The CDR3 protein is CAWSVAGGNTEAFF. The CDR3 DNA is TGTGCCTGGAGTGTAGCGGGGGGGAACACTGAAGCTTTCTTT.

This chain connects TRBV10-1 to TRBJ2-7; TRBD2 agrees at 11 bases. The CDR3 contains 14 residues. Germline trimming cut 5 bases from V and 6 bases from J; bases unmatched to any gene: 6. Germline V CDR1 and CDR2: WNHNN, SYGVQD (reference sequence). In DNA form, the CDR3 reads TGCGCCAGCAGTATAGCGGGAGGGCCCGGCGAGCAGTACTTC. It translates to CASSIAGGPGEQYF.

The gene calls are TRBV28 and TRBJ2-7; unclear D gene. Germline V lookup: CDR1 MDHEN, CDR2 SYDVKM. V was cut by 8 bases and J by 2 bases, with 19 bases left in between. The CDR3 extends over 15 amino acids. Here the CDR3 reads CASGTRLAAAYEQYF. DNA for the CDR3: TGTGCCAGCGGTACGAGACTGGCAGCCGCCTACGAGCAGTACTTC.

The chain is built from TRBV5-1 and TRBJ1-4; D remains unclear. The CDR3 covers 15 residues. The germline V gene encodes CDR1 SGHRS and CDR2 YFSETQ. V was trimmed by 2 bases and J by 4 bases, leaving 12 bases between them. The CDR3 DNA follows: TGCGCCAGCAGCTTAGAACTCCCCGATAATGAAAAACTGTTTTTT. This encodes CASSLELPDNEKLFF. The full variable domain, completed using reference TRBV5-1 and TRBJ1-4, is KAGVTQTPRYLIKTRGQQVTLSCSPISGHRSVSWYQQTPGQGLQFLFEYFSETQRNKGNFPGRFSGRQFSNSRSEMNVSTLELGDSALYLCASSLELPDNEKLFFGSGTQLSVL.

This chain joins TRBV10-3 and TRBJ2-7; 7 bases line up with TRBD2. CDR1 is ENHRY, CDR2 SYGVKD, per germline. The CDR3 runs 14 residues. V lost 6 bases and J lost 0; bases outside the gene matches: 5. The CDR3 nucleotides are TGTGCCATCAGCCTTAGCGGGCCCTCCTACGAGCAGTACTTC. Its translation is CAISLSGPSYEQYF.

As DNA, the CDR3 is TGTGCCAGCAGCCAAGACGGACAGGGCCCACCGTACGAGCAGTACTTC. This codes for CASSQDGQGPPYEQYF. The rearrangement joins TRBV14 to TRBJ2-7; 8 bases agree with TRBD1. The junction had 8 bases not matched to a gene; V was cut back by 0 bases and J by 4 bases. This CDR3 has 16 amino acids. Germline V lookup: CDR1 SGHDN, CDR2 FVKESK. Drawing the rest from reference TRBV14 and TRBJ2-7, the complete variable domain is EAGVTQFPSHSVIEKGQTVTLRCDPISGHDNLYWYRRVMGKEIKFLLHFVKESKQDESGMPNNRFLAERTGGTYSTLKVQPAELEDSGVYFCASSQDGQGPPYEQYFGPGTRLTVT.

The rearrangement joins TRBV27 to TRBJ2-3, with D possibly matching TRBD2 (6 bases). The CDR3 length is 16 residues. The V gene's germline CDR1 is MNHEY and CDR2 SMNVEV (reference sequence). Deletions cut 2 bases from V and 1 base from J, with 13 bases between. The CDR3 protein is CASSLNRGSRTDTQYF. CDR3 DNA sequence: TGTGCCAGCAGTTTAAATCGGGGGAGCCGCACAGATACGCAGTATTTT.

The CDR3 reads CASSESGTGRDPQYF. The CDR3 coding sequence is TGTGCCAGCAGTGAATCCGGGACAGGGCGGGATCCCCAGTACTTC. The rearrangement uses TRBV2 and TRBJ2-5, with TRBD1 matching over 9 bases. The length of the CDR3 is 15 residues. V lost 2 bases and J lost 9; bases outside the gene matches: 10. In germline, CDR1 is SNHLY, CDR2 FYNNEI.

The CDR3 sequence: CASSAPRGKTDTQYF. CDR3 nucleotide sequence: TGTGCCAGCAGTGCCCCGCGCGGGAAAACAGATACGCAGTATTTT. The chain links TRBV2 to TRBJ2-3, with a tentative D call TRBD2 (6 bases). The CDR3 runs 15 residues. Trimming took off 4 bases at V and 3 bases at J, with 14 bases between the two ends. The germline V gene has CDR1 SNHLY and CDR2 FYNNEI.

This clone was detected only once. The junction shows a germline mismatch at one end, possibly a read error. The V and J genes are TRBV29-1 and TRBJ2-5; TRBD2 matches 8 bases. In germline, CDR1 is SQVTM, CDR2 ANQGSEA. The CDR3 runs 13 residues. The CDR3 is CSVEAGAAETQYF. As DNA, the CDR3 is TGCAGCGTAGAAGCGGGAGCCGCTGAGACCCAGTACTTC.

The chain recombines TRBV18 with TRBJ2-7; the match to TRBD1 covers 8 bases. After removal of 0 bases from V and 6 bases from J, the junction contained 4 bases not matched to a gene. Germline values: CDR1 KGHSH, CDR2 LQKENI. CDR3 length: 14 residues. The CDR3, as DNA: TGTGCCAGCTCACCACCGGCAGGGGGCGGCGAGCAGTACTTC. It codes for CASSPPAGGGEQYF. Variable domain in full (rest from reference TRBV18 and TRBJ2-7): NAGVMQNPRHLVRRRGQEARLRCSPMKGHSHVYWYRQLPEEGLKFMVYLQKENIIDESGMPKERFSAEFPKEGPSILRIQQVVRGDSAAYFCASSPPAGGGEQYFGPGTRLTVT.

The CDR3: CASSIGGQPPYEQYF. The DNA of the CDR3 is TGTGCCAGTAGTATAGGGGGACAGCCCCCTTACGAGCAGTACTTC. This chain connects TRBV19 to TRBJ2-7, with TRBD1 matching 7 bases. V shed 1 base, J shed 4 bases, and the junction held 7 bases outside the gene matches. The germline CDR1 and CDR2 sequences are LNHDA and SQIVND (reference sequence). The CDR3 is 15 residues long.

DNA of the CDR3: TGTGCCAGCAGCTTTAAGGACAGGCCGTCCTACGAGCAGTACTTC. Protein product: CASSFKDRPSYEQYF. The J gene is TRBJ2-7, the V gene TRBV5-6; 7 nucleotides align to TRBD1. Trimming removed 2 bases from V and 1 base from J; junction bases left unmatched: 6. The germline CDR1 and CDR2 sequences are SGHDT and YYEEEE. The CDR3 extends over 15 amino acids.

The CDR3 sequence: CASSQTDFWQMNTEAFF. The CDR3 DNA follows: TGTGCCAGCAGCCAAACAGATTTCTGGCAGATGAACACTGAAGCTTTCTTT. V usage is TRBV3-1 (or the pseudogene TRBV3-2) and J usage is TRBJ1-1, with unresolved D. Trimming left V 2 bases short and J 0 bases short, with 16 bases between. CDR1 is LGHDT and CDR2 is YNNKEL in the germline V gene (reference sequence). This CDR3 is built from 17 residues.

This chain links TRBV5-1 with TRBJ2-5, with 7 positions matching TRBD2. CDR3 length: 17 amino acids. The ends lost 0 bases at V and 4 bases at J; junction bases unmatched: 12. Germline V CDR1 and CDR2: SGHRS, YFSETQ. Here the CDR3 reads CASSLVGEAGSGETQYF. CDR3 coding DNA: TGCGCCAGCAGCTTGGTCGGGGAAGCGGGATCGGGAGAGACCCAGTACTTC.

The gene calls are TRBV7-6 and TRBJ2-7; a weak D match, TRBD1 (6 bases). Germline-derived CDR1 and CDR2 are SGHVS and FNYEAQ. Trimming removed 5 bases from V and 3 bases from J, with 17 bases in between. CDR3 size: 15 residues. The chain's CDR3 is CASSGSVGGYYEQYF. CDR3 bases: TGTGCCAGCAGCGGGTCAGTAGGGGGTTACTACGAGCAGTACTTC. The full variable domain, in which reference TRBV7-6 and TRBJ2-7 provide the parts outside the CDR3, is GAGVSQSPRYKVTKRGQDVALRCDPISGHVSLYWYRQALGQGPEFLTYFNYEAQQDKSGLPNDRFSAERPEGSISTLTIQRTEQRDSAMYRCASSGSVGGYYEQYFGPGTRLTVT.

J is TRBJ1-6 and V is TRBV7-9; D gene unclear. The CDR3 consists of 13 residues. V lost 1 base and J lost 7, with 5 bases in between. Germline CDR1 SEHNR, CDR2 FQNEAQ (reference sequence). The CDR3 sequence is CASSLVSNSPLHF. CDR3 DNA: TGTGCCAGCAGCTTAGTAAGCAATTCACCCCTCCACTTT. The full variable domain, rest sourced from reference TRBV7-9 and TRBJ1-6, is DTGVSQNPRHKITKRGQNVTFRCDPISEHNRLYWYRQTLGQGPEFLTYFQNEAQLEKSRLLSDRFSAERPKGSFSTLEIQRTEQGDSAMYLCASSLVSNSPLHFGNGTRLTVT.

This clone was recorded a few times. J is TRBJ2-1 and V is TRBV7-9, with TRBD2 as a possible D gene (5 bases). The CDR3 spans 16 residues. The germline V gene encodes CDR1 SEHNR and CDR2 FQNEAQ (reference sequence). The ends were cut back, 6 bases at V and 4 bases at J, with 19 bases in the middle. The CDR3, as DNA: TGTGCCAGCAGACCGAGGGTGCAGATTAAGTACAATGAGCAGTTCTTC. Its protein is CASRPRVQIKYNEQFF.

This clone was detected only once. The V gene is TRBV19, the J gene TRBJ2-3; D is possibly TRBD1 (6 bases). The CDR3 runs 16 residues. Trimming removed 4 bases at V and 1 base at J, with 15 bases between. Germline V gene lookup returns CDR1 LNHDA and CDR2 SQIVND (reference sequence). CDR3 sequence reads: CASSKIVGAGTDTQYF. In DNA, the CDR3 is TGTGCCAGTAGTAAAATTGTGGGGGCAGGCACAGATACGCAGTATTTT.

The V and J genes are TRBV10-3 and TRBJ2-1, with a possible D match to TRBD1 (6 bases). This CDR3 spans 13 amino acids. Trimming removed 8 bases from V and 5 bases from J, with 13 bases in between. Germline V gene lookup returns CDR1 ENHRY and CDR2 SYGVKD. This chain's CDR3 is CAIRRQVDNEQFF. The CDR3 DNA is TGTGCCATCCGAAGACAGGTGGACAATGAGCAGTTCTTC.

The genes are TRBV18 and TRBJ1-2; 8 bases match TRBD1. With 9 bases clipped from V and 4 bases from J, the junction kept 7 bases outside the gene matches. In germline, CDR1 is KGHSH, CDR2 LQKENI. CDR3 size: 13 residues. Here the CDR3 DNA reads TGTGCCAGTCTCCGGGACAGGTTCTATGGCTACACCTTC. It translates to CASLRDRFYGYTF.

The rearrangement links TRBV20-1 to TRBJ1-1; D ambiguous. The CDR3 sequence is 13 residues long. Germline loops: CDR1 DFQATT, CDR2 SNEGSKA (reference sequence). V was shortened by 3 bases and J by 0 bases, with 8 bases between the two germline ends. As DNA, the CDR3 is TGCAGTGCTAGTGGCGGGATGAACACTGAAGCTTTCTTT. As protein: CSASGGMNTEAFF.

The V gene is TRBV5-4, the J gene TRBJ2-7, with D hard to call. Germline assignment: CDR1 SGHNT and CDR2 YYREEE (reference sequence). This CDR3 spans 14 amino acids. Trimming removed 4 bases from V and 2 bases from J, with 13 bases in between. For the CDR3, the DNA is TGTGCCAGCAGCCCCGGAAAAACAGCCTACGAGCAGTACTTC. Translated, it gives CASSPGKTAYEQYF.

A few counts support this clone. The V call is TRBV6-1, the J call TRBJ2-5; 9 nucleotides align to TRBD1. Germline V gene data show CDR1 as MNHNS and CDR2 as SASEGT. There are 14 residues in the CDR3. The V and J ends lost 3 bases and 3 bases, in that order; junction bases with no gene match: 2. The CDR3 coding sequence is TGTGCCAGCAGTGAGGGGACAGGGAAAGAGACCCAGTACTTC. Translation: CASSEGTGKETQYF.

J is TRBJ2-7 and V is TRBV5-1; 12 bases are a match to TRBD2. The CDR3 is 15 residues long. Germline values: CDR1 SGHRS, CDR2 YFSETQ. V was pared by 4 bases and J by 1 base, with 3 bases of the junction left unmatched. The CDR3 nucleotides are TGCGCCAGCAGCCCCGGACTAGCGGGGTCCTACGAGCAGTACTTC. This gives the protein CASSPGLAGSYEQYF.

The chain joins TRBV20-1 to TRBJ2-7; 7 bases line up with TRBD2. J lost 6 bases, V lost 3 bases, and 11 bases had no gene match. Germline assignment: CDR1 DFQATT and CDR2 SNEGSKA (reference sequence). This CDR3 contains 14 residues. CDR3 DNA sequence: TGCAGTGCTAGTCGCGGGAGTCCGAAGTCCGAGCAGTACTTC. This translates into CSASRGSPKSEQYF.